This T cell receptor (beta chain) was obtained from a study of cytomegalovirus exposure and HLA in healthy donors. Overall study results and limits: The analysis excluded some indistinguishable V segments, including TRBV6-2 and TRBV6-3. TCR beta V- and J-gene trimming, according to a later analysis, was linked to a missense DCLRE1C variant.

To note about this clone: Its antigen remains unidentified.

The PCR had 60 Vbeta and 13 Jbeta primers. Assay: immunoSEQ multiplex PCR; the TCRdb copy retains only in-frame clones and omits some. This table has some 170,000 clones, over 60% appearing once. This CDR3 is built from 14 residues. Germline CDR1 KGHSH, CDR2 LQKENI. Between the trimmed V and J ends, which lost 2 bases and 6 bases, there was a span of 11 bases. The J gene is TRBJ1-5, the V gene TRBV18; D might be TRBD1 (5 bases). Specimen: PBMCs. The source of this sequence is a man in his forties or fifties in good health and CMV-seropositive. The CDR3: CASSPRAGTQPQHF. In DNA, the CDR3 is TGTGCCAGCTCACCAAGGGCGGGGACTCAGCCCCAGCATTTT.